The clone carrying this TCR beta chain was seen more than once but under ten times. The antigen is unknown. TCRbeta library preparation incorporated unique molecular identifiers. TCRdb re-called the PCR reads through MiXCR, storing one row per CDR3 protein. This table has 500,000 to 750,000 distinct CDR3 sequences, 13% appearing once. The sample comes from a study of T-cell reconstitution after alpha-beta-depleted transplantation in children. V was clipped by 4 bases and J by 6 bases; unmatched bases: 7. The germline V gene encodes CDR1 SGDLS and CDR2 YYNGEE. CDR3 length: 13 amino acids. Study findings and constraints: Newly produced T cells mostly provided counts and TCRbeta diversity after one year, as hyperexpanded clones declined. By about two months after transplant, alpha-beta T cells reportedly arose from several hundred graft clones that had expanded.

The sequenced sample was PBMCs, mostly from graft donor cells, obtained 360 days after TCRalphabeta/CD19-depleted stem cell transplant. This chain uses TRBV9 with TRBJ2-7; 7 nucleotides match TRBD2. The TCR was taken from a male patient younger than 18 who had a stem cell transplant for acute myeloid leukemia, so the T cells may come from the graft donor. The CDR3 here is CASSPDGGSEQYF. The DNA for the CDR3 is TGTGCCAGCAGCCCAGACGGGGGGAGCGAGCAGTACTTC.